This T cell receptor beta chain was sequenced in a study of CD8+ T cells in alopecia areata. Study findings and constraints: An increase in clonality over normal scalp was evident in lesional scalp, especially alopecia totalis/universalis.

This CDR3 has 14 amino acids. Trimming removed 3 bases at V and 9 bases at J, with 17 bases between. CDR1 ENHRY and CDR2 SYGVKD come from the germline V gene. Extracted RNA was reverse transcribed, and the resulting cDNA served as sequencing template. Assay used: immunoSEQ multiplex PCR; TCRdb lists only in-frame clones, some missing. In the table there are about 210,000 clones, approximately 57% of which are singletons. For this clone: The antigen remains unidentified.

The treatment denotes: oral pan-JAK inhibitor, 5-10 mg twice daily. Sequencing used CD4+ T cells sorted from blood, obtained at week 4, from a patient treated with tofacitinib. The chain has TRBV10-3 and TRBJ1-2; no firm D call. The sequence was collected from a human donor with alopecia areata. The DNA of the CDR3 is TGTGCCATCAGTGATAGTGGCAGGACCTCGAGCTACACCTTC. Translated: CAISDSGRTSSYTF.